A single T cell receptor beta chain is shown here with its context. The antigen is not known. The data were produced by immunoSEQ multiplex PCR, yet TCRdb's version contains in-frame clones alone and is incomplete. In the table there are approximately 1.1 million clones, around three quarters of which are singletons. This sample is drawn from a study of shared clonotypes between healthy human individuals. General study points: Large depth notwithstanding, sorted-subset sequencing proved incomplete by rarefaction.

The CDR3 runs to 17 residues. Germline V lookup: CDR1 SGHKS, CDR2 YYEKEE (reference sequence). The trim removed 10 bases at V and 0 bases at J, leaving 14 bases unmatched. Input material: memory CD4+ T cells from PBMCs. Subset: CD45RA-negative fraction. The chain recombines TRBV5-5 with TRBJ1-4, with 8 bases that match TRBD1. This receptor was identified in a man aged 18 to 29 in good health. Some clones in this sample may be carry-over from other donors' samples. This CDR3 reads CALPEGQVQPTNEKLFF. The CDR3 coding sequence is TGTGCCCTACCGGAGGGACAGGTGCAGCCAACTAATGAAAAACTGTTTTTT.